This TCR beta chain came from a study of T cells in Graves' hyperthyroidism and ophthalmopathy. Looked up from germline, CDR1 is LGHDT and CDR2 is YNNKEL (reference sequence). The ends lost 4 bases at V and 5 bases at J; junction bases unmatched: 14. The CDR3 totals 18 residues. This clonotype was seen only a few times. The CDR3 regions of TCR beta were amplified from RNA transcripts. When the TCR CDR3 underwent first-round RT-PCR, the HTBI primer set was used. TCRdb re-analysed the multiplex PCR reads in MiXCR, keeping a single row per CDR3 protein. The sample lists hundreds of thousands of distinct CDR3 sequences; approximately 14% were seen once.

This TCR came from a woman under 30 with Graves' hyperthyroidism. The chain has TRBV3-1 and TRBJ2-5; 12 bases map to TRBD2. Sequencing used blood. The CDR3 DNA is TGTGCCAGCAGCCGCTCCGTTGGGCTAGCGGGGGGGCGGGAGACCCAGTACTTC. The encoded protein is CASSRSVGLAGGRETQYF.